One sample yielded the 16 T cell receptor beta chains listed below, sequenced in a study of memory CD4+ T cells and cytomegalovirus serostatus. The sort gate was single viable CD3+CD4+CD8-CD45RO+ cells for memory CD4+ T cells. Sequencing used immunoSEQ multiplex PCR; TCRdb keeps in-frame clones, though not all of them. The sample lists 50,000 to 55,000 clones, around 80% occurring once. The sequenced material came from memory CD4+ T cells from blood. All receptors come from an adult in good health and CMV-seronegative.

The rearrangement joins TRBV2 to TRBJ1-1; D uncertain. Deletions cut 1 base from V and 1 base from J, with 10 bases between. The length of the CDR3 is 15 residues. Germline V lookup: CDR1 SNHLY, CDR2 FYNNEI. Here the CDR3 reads CASSEVNTANTEAFF. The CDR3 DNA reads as TGTGCCAGCAGTGAAGTGAATACAGCGAACACTGAAGCTTTCTTT.

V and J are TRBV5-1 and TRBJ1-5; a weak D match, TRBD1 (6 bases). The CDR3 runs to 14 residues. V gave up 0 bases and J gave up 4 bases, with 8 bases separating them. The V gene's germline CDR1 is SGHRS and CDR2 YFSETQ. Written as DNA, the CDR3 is TGCGCCAGCAGCTTGGACAGGGAGAATCAGCCCCAGCATTTT. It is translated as CASSLDRENQPQHF.

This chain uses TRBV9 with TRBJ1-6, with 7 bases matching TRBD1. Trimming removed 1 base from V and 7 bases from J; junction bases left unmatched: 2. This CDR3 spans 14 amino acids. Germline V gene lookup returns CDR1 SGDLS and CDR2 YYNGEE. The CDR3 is CASSVSQGNSPLHF. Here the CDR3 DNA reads TGTGCCAGCAGCGTATCACAGGGGAATTCACCCCTCCACTTT. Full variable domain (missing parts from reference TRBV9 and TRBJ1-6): DSGVTQTPKHLITATGQRVTLRCSPRSGDLSVYWYQQSLDQGLQFLIQYYNGEERAKGNILERFSAQQFPDLHSELNLSSLELGDSALYFCASSVSQGNSPLHFGNGTRLTVT.

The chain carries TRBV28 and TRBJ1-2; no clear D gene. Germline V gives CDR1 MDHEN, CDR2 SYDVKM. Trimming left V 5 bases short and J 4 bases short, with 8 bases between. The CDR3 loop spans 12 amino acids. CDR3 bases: TGTGCCAGCAGTCTACAGACCTATGGCTACACCTTC. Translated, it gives CASSLQTYGYTF.

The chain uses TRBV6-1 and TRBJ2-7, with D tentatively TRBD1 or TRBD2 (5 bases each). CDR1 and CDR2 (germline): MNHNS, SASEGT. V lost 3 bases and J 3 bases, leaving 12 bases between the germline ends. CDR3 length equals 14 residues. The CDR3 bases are TGTGCCAGCAGTGACAGGGTTGGGAGCTACGAGCAGTACTTC. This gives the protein CASSDRVGSYEQYF.

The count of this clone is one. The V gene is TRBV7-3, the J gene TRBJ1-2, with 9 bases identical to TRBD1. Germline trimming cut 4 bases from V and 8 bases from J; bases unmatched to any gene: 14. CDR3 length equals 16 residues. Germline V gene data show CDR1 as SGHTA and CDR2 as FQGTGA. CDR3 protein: CASSSGGDRELQGYTF. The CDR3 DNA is TGTGCCAGCAGCTCAGGGGGGGACAGGGAACTGCAAGGCTACACCTTC.

The CDR3 is CASSDYRDGYEQYF. Written as DNA, the CDR3 is TGTGCCAGCAGTGATTACCGGGACGGCTACGAGCAGTACTTC. The chain combines TRBV2 with TRBJ2-5, with D possibly being TRBD1 or TRBD2 (5 bases each). TRBJ2-7 explains the end of the DNA better; the J call may be wrong. The CDR3 consists of 14 residues. Germline V CDR1 and CDR2: SNHLY, FYNNEI.

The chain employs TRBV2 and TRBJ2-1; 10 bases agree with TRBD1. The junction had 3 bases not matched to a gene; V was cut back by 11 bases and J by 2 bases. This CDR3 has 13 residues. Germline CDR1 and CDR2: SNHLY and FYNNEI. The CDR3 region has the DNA TGTGCCGGGACAGGGGACCCCTACAATGAGCAGTTCTTC. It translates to CAGTGDPYNEQFF.

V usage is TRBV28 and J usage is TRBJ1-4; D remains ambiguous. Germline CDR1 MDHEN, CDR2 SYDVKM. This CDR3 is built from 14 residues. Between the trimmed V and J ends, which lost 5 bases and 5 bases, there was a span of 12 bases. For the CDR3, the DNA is TGTGCCAGCAGTCCCCCAAGACTCAATGAAAAACTGTTTTTT. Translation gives CASSPPRLNEKLFF.

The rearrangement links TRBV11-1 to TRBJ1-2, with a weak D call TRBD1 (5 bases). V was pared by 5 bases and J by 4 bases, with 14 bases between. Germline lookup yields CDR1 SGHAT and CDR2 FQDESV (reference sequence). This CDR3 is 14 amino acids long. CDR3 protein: CASSQQGGSYGYTF. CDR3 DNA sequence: TGTGCCAGCAGCCAGCAGGGAGGGAGCTATGGCTACACCTTC.

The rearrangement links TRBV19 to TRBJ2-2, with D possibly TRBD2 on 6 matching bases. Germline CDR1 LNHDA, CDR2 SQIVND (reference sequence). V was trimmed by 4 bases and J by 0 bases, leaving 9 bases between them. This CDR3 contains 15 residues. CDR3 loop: CASSNSGSNTGELFF. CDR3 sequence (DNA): TGTGCCAGTAGTAACAGCGGGTCGAACACCGGGGAGCTGTTTTTT.

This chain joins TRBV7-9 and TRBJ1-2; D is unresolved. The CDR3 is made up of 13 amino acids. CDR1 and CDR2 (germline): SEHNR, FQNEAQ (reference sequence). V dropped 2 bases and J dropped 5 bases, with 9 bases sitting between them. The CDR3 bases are TGTGCCAGCAGCTTAAGGGCGGATTATGGCTACACCTTC. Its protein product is CASSLRADYGYTF.

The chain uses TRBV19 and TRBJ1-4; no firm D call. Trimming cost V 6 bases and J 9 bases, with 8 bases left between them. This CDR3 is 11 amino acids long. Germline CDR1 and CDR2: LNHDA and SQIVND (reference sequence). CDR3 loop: CASSPEKKLFF. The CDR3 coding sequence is TGTGCCAGTAGCCCTGAGAAAAAACTGTTTTTT. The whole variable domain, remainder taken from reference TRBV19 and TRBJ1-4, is DGGITQSPKYLFRKEGQNVTLSCEQNLNHDAMYWYRQDPGQGLRLIYYSQIVNDFQKGDIAEGYSVSREKKESFPLTVTSAQKNPTAFYLCASSPEKKLFFGSGTQLSVL.

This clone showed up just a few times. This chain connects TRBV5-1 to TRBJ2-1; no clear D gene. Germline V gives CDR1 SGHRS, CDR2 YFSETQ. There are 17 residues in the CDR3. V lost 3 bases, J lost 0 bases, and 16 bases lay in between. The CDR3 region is CASSYTTALSSYNEQFF. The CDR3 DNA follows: TGCGCCAGCAGCTATACCACGGCGTTAAGCTCCTACAATGAGCAGTTCTTC.

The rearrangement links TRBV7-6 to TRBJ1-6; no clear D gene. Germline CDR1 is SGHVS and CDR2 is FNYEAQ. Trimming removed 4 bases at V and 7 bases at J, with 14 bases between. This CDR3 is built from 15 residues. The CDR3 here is CASSSSDGPNSPLHF. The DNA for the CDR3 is TGTGCCAGCAGCTCGTCCGACGGACCCAATTCACCCCTCCACTTT.

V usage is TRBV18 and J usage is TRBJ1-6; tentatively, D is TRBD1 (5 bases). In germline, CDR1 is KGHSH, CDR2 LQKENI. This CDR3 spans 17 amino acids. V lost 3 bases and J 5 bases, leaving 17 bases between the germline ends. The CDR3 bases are TGTGCCAGCTCACCTGGACCGGGACGAGAAAATAATTCACCCCTCCACTTT. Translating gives CASSPGPGRENNSPLHF.